These T cell receptor beta chains were read from a single sample in a study of siplizumab effects on memory and regulatory T cells. TCRdb's copy holds only in-frame clones and misses some; the assay was immunoSEQ multiplex PCR. The sample lists about 56,000 clones; approximately 97% were seen once. Material: naive CD8+ T cells sorted from blood. The receptors here all came from a human donor in good health. Both conserved end residues are part of each CDR3. The D gene is left open where the match is weak.

J	V	D	CDR3	DNA
TRBJ1-2	TRBV19	TRBD1	CATTGVDYGYTF	TGTGCCACCACAGGGGTGGACTATGGCTACACCTTC
TRBJ2-1	TRBV12-2	-	CASRFCSGRRYNEQFF	TGTGCAAGTCGCTTCTGCAGCGGGAGGCGTTACAATGAGCAGTTCTTC
TRBJ2-7	TRBV7-9	-	CASSSDTQTSYEQYF	TGTGCCAGCAGCTCCGACACTCAGACCTCCTACGAGCAGTACTTC
TRBJ2-7	TRBV5-4	-	CASSSLGEQYF	TGTGCCAGCAGCTCCCTGGGCGAGCAGTACTTC
TRBJ2-3	TRBV9	-	CASSQTDYLTDTQYF	TGTGCCAGCAGCCAGACGGACTACCTCACAGATACGCAGTATTTT
TRBJ2-1	TRBV7-9	TRBD2	CASSSGLARLYNEQFF	TGTGCCAGCAGCTCGGGACTAGCGAGACTCTACAATGAGCAGTTCTTC
TRBJ2-7	TRBV18	TRBD1	CASSPFPGQEIYEQYF	TGTGCCAGCTCACCGTTTCCGGGACAGGAGATCTACGAGCAGTACTTC
TRBJ2-1	TRBV27	-	CASSRRSSYNEQFF	TGTGCCAGCAGTAGACGGAGCTCCTACAATGAGCAGTTCTTC
TRBJ2-2	TRBV4-1	-	CASSHSQGPGELFF	TGCGCCAGCAGCCATTCACAGGGTCCCGGGGAGCTGTTTTTT
TRBJ1-3	TRBV7-9	TRBD1	CASSLAGTGPGNTIYF	TGTGCCAGCAGCTTAGCTGGGACAGGCCCTGGAAACACCATATATTTT
TRBJ1-2	TRBV6-5	-	CASSSYVGGLDGYTF	TGTGCCAGCAGTTCATATGTGGGGGGGCTAGATGGCTACACCTTC
TRBJ2-7	TRBV2	-	CAGRRGVPYEQYF	TGTGCCGGCCGTCGGGGAGTCCCCTACGAGCAGTACTTC
TRBJ2-7	TRBV10-3	-	CAISESTLYEQYF	TGTGCCATCAGTGAGTCTACGCTCTACGAGCAGTACTTC
TRBJ1-4	TRBV25-1	-	CARFLTGTENEKLFF	TGTGCCAGATTTCTGACCGGGACGGAGAATGAAAAACTGTTTTTT
TRBJ1-5	TRBV28	-	CASSLQQGNQPQHF	TGTGCCAGCAGTTTACAACAGGGCAATCAGCCCCAGCATTTT
TRBJ2-3	TRBV9	-	CASSSPRGESSLDTDTQYF	TGTGCCAGCAGCTCTCCAAGGGGGGAGAGCAGTCTGGACACAGATACGCAGTATTTT
TRBJ2-2	TRBV9	TRBD2	CASSGSGTSASTGELFF	TGTGCCAGCAGCGGATCCGGGACTAGCGCATCCACCGGGGAGCTGTTTTTT
TRBJ2-2	TRBV6-6	-	CASSAGQPSTGELFF	TGTGCCAGCAGCGCGGGACAGCCCAGCACCGGGGAGCTGTTTTTT
TRBJ1-1	TRBV7-6	TRBD1	CASSQQGFDTEAFF	TGTGCCAGCAGCCAACAGGGGTTCGACACTGAAGCTTTCTTT
TRBJ1-2	TRBV7-9	TRBD1	CASSSLPGTVNYGYTF	TGTGCCAGCAGCTCCCTCCCCGGGACAGTTAACTATGGCTACACCTTC
TRBJ2-5	TRBV7-9	-	CASSPPVGSETQYF	TGTGCCAGCAGCCCACCCGTGGGGTCAGAGACCCAGTACTTC
TRBJ2-7	TRBV19	-	CASSPTGTYSYEQYF	TGTGCCAGTTCCCCCACCGGGACATACTCCTACGAGCAGTACTTC